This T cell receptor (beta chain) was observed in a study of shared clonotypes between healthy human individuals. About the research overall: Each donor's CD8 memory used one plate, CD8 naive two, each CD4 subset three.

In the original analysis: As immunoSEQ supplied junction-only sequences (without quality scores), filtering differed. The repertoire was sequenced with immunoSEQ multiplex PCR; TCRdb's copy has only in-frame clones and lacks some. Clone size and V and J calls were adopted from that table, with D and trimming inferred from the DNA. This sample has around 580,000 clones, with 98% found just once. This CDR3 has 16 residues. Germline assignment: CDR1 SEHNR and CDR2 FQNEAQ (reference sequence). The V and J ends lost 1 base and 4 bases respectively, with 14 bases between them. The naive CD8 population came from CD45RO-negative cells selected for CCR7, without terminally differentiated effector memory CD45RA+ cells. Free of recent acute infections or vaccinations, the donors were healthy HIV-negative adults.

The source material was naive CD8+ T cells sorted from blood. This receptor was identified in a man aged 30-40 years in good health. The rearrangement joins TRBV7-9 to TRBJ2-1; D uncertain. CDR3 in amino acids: CASSLGASAPYNEQFF. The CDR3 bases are TGTGCCAGCAGCTTAGGCGCCTCAGCTCCTTACAATGAGCAGTTCTTC. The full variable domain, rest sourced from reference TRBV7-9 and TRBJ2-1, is DTGVSQNPRHKITKRGQNVTFRCDPISEHNRLYWYRQTLGQGPEFLTYFQNEAQLEKSRLLSDRFSAERPKGSFSTLEIQRTEQGDSAMYLCASSLGASAPYNEQFFGPGTRLTVL.